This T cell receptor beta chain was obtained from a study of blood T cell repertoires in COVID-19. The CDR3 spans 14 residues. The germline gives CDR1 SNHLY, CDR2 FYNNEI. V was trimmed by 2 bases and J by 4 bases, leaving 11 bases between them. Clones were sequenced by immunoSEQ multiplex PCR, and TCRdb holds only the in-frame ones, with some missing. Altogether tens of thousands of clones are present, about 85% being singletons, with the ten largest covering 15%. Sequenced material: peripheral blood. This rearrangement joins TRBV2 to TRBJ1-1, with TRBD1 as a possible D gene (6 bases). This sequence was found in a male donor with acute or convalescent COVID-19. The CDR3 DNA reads TGTGCCAGCAGTGAACAGGGGCCTAGCACTGAAGCTTTCTTT. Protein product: CASSEQGPSTEAFF.